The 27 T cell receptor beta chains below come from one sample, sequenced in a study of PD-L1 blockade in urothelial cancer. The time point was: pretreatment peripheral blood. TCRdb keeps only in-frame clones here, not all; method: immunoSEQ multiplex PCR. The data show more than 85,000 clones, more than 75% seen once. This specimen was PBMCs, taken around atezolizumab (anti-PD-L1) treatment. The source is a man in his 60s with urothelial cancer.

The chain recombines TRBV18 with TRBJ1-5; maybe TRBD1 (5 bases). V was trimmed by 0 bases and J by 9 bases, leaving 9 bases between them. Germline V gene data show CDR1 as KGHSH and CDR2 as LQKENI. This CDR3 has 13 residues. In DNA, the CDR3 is TGTGCCAGCTCACCACCCGGGGGGGGGCCCCAGCATTTT. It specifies CASSPPGGGPQHF.

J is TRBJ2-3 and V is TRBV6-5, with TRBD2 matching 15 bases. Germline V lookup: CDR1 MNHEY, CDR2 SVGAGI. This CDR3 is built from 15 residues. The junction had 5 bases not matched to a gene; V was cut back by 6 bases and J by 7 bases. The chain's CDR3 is CASSPGLAGGNTQYF. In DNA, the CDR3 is TGTGCCAGCAGCCCGGGACTAGCGGGGGGAAATACGCAGTATTTT.

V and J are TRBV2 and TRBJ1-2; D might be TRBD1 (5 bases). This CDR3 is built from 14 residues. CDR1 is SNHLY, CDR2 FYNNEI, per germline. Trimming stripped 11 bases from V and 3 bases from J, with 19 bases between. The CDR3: CACVGQLLYYGYTF. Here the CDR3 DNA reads TGTGCCTGCGTGGGGCAGCTCCTTTACTATGGCTACACCTTC.

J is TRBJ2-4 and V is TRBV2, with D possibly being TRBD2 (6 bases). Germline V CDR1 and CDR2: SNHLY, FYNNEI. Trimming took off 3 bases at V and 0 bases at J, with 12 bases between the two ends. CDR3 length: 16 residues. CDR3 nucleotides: TGTGCCAGCAGTGAGGAGGGCAGCTCAGCCAAAAACATTCAGTACTTC. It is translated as CASSEEGSSAKNIQYF.

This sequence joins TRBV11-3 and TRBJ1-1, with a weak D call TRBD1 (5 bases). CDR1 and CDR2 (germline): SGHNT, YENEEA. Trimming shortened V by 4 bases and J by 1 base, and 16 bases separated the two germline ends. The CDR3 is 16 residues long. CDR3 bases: TGTGCCAGCAGCTCAGCAATAGCGGGGGAGAACACTGAAGCTTTCTTT. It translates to CASSSAIAGENTEAFF. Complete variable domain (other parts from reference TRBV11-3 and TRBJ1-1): EAGVVQSPRYKIIEKKQPVAFWCNPISGHNTLYWYLQNLGQGPELLIRYENEEAVDDSQLPKDRFSAERLKGVDSTLKIQPAELGDSAVYLCASSSAIAGENTEAFFGQGTRLTVV.

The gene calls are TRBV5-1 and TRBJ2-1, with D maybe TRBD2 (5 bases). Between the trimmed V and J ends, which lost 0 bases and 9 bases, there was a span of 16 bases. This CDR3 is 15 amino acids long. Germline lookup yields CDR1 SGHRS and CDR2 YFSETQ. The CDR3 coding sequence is TGCGCCAGCAGCTTGGCTACTAGTGGAGCCAGTGAGCAGTTCTTC. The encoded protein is CASSLATSGASEQFF.

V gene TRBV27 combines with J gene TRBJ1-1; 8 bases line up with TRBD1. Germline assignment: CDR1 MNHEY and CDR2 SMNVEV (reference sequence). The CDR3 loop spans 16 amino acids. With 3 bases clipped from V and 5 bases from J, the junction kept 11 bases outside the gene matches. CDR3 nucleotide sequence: TGTGCCAGCAGTTTGAGCCAGGGGGCCTCGGGTACTGAAGCTTTCTTT. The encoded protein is CASSLSQGASGTEAFF.

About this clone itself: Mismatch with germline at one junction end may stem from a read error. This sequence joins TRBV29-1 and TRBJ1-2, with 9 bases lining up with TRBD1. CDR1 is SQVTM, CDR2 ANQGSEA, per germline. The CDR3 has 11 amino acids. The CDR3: CSVQQIDRGAF. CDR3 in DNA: TGCAGCGTCCAGCAGATAGACAGGGGGGCCTTC. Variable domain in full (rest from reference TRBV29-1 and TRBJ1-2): SAVISQKPSRDICQRGTSLTIQCQVDSQVTMMFWYRQQPGQSLTLIATANQGSEATYESGFVIDKFPISRPNLTFSTLTVSNMSPEDSSIYLCSVQQIDRGAFGSGTRLTVV.

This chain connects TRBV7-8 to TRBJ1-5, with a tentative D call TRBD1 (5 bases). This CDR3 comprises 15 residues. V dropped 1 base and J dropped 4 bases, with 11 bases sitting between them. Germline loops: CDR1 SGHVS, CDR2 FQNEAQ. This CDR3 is CASSLGAGGNQPQHF. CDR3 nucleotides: TGTGCCAGCAGCTTAGGCGCCGGGGGGAATCAGCCCCAGCATTTT.

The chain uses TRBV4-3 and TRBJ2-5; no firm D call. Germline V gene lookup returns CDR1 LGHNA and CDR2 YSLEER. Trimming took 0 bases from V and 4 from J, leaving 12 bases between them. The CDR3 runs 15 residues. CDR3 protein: CASSQDLDGLETQYF. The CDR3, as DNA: TGCGCCAGCAGCCAAGATCTTGACGGGTTAGAGACCCAGTACTTC.

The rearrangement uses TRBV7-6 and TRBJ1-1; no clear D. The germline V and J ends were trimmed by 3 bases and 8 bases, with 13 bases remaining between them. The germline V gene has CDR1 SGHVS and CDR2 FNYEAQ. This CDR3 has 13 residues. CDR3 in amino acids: CASSFHTEREAFF. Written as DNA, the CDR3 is TGTGCCAGCAGCTTTCACACGGAGAGAGAAGCTTTCTTT.

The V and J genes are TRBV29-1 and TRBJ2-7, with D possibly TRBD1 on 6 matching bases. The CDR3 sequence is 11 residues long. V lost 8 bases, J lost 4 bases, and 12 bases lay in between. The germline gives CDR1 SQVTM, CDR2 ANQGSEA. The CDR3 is CSSLQGYEQYF. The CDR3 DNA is TGCAGCTCTTTACAGGGTTACGAGCAGTACTTC.

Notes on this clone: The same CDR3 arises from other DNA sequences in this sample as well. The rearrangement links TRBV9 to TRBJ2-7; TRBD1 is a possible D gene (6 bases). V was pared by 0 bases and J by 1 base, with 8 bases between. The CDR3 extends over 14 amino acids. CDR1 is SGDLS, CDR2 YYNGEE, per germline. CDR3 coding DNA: TGTGCCAGCAGCGTAGCCGGACAGTCCTACGAGCAGTACTTC. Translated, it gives CASSVAGQSYEQYF. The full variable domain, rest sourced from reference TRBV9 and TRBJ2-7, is DSGVTQTPKHLITATGQRVTLRCSPRSGDLSVYWYQQSLDQGLQFLIQYYNGEERAKGNILERFSAQQFPDLHSELNLSSLELGDSALYFCASSVAGQSYEQYFGPGTRLTVT.

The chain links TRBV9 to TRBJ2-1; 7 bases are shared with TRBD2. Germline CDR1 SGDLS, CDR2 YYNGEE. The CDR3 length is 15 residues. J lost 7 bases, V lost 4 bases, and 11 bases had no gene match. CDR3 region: CASSPLWGGENEQFF. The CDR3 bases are TGTGCCAGCAGCCCCCTTTGGGGGGGAGAGAATGAGCAGTTCTTC.

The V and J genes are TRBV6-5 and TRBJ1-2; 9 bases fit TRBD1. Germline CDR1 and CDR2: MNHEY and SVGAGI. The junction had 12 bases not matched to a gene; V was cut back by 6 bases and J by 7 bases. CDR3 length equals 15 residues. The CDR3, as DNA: TGTGCCAGCAGCCCATACCGGGACAGGGTACTTGGCTACACCTTC. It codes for CASSPYRDRVLGYTF.

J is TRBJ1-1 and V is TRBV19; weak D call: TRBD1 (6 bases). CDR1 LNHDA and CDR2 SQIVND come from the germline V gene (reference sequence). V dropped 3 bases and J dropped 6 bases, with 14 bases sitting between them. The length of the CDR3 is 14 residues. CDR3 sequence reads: CASSMGPGASEAFF. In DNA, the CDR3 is TGTGCCAGTAGTATGGGGCCAGGGGCCTCTGAAGCTTTCTTT. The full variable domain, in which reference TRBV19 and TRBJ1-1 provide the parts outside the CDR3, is DGGITQSPKYLFRKEGQNVTLSCEQNLNHDAMYWYRQDPGQGLRLIYYSQIVNDFQKGDIAEGYSVSREKKESFPLTVTSAQKNPTAFYLCASSMGPGASEAFFGQGTRLTVV.

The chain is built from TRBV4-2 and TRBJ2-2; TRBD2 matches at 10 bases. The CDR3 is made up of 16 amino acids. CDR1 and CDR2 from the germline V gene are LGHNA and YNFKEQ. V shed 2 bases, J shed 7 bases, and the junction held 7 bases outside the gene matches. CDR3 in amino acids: CASSQSGAGGRGELFF. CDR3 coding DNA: TGTGCCAGCAGCCAATCCGGAGCGGGGGGGCGCGGGGAGCTGTTTTTT.

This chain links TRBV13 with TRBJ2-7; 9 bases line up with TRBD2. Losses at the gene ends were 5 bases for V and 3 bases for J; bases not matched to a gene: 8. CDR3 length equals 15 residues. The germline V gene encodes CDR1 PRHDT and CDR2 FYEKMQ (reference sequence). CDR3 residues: CASSLASGALYEQYF. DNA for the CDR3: TGTGCCAGCAGCCTCGCTAGCGGGGCTCTCTACGAGCAGTACTTC.

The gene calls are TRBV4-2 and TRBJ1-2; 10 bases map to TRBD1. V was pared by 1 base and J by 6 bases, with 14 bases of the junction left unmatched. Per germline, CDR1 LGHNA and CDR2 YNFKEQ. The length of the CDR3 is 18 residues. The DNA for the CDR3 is TGTGCCAGCAGCCAAGTGACGGGACAGGGGCCCCAGAATCATGGCTACACCTTC. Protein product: CASSQVTGQGPQNHGYTF.

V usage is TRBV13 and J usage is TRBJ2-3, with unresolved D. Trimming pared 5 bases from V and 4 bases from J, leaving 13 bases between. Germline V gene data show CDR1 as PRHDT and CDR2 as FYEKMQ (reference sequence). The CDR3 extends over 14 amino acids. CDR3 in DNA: TGTGCCAGCAGCCTACCCGCGGTCCCAGATACGCAGTATTTT. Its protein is CASSLPAVPDTQYF. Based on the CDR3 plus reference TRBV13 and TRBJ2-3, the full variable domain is AAGVIQSPRHLIKEKRETATLKCYPIPRHDTVYWYQQGPGQDPQFLISFYEKMQSDKGSIPDRFSAQQFSDYHSELNMSSLELGDSALYFCASSLPAVPDTQYFGPGTRLTVL.

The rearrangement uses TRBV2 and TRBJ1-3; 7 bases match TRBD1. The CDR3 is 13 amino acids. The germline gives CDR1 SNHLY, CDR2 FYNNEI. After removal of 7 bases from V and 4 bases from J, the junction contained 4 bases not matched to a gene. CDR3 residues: CASTGQEGNTIYF. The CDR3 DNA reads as TGTGCCAGCACCGGACAGGAGGGAAACACCATATATTTT.

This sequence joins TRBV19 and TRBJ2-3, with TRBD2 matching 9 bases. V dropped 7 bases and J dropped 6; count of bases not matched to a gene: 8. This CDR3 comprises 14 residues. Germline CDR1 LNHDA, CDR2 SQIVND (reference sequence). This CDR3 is CASTIAGESDTQYF. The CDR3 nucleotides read TGTGCCAGTACCATAGCGGGAGAGTCTGATACGCAGTATTTT.

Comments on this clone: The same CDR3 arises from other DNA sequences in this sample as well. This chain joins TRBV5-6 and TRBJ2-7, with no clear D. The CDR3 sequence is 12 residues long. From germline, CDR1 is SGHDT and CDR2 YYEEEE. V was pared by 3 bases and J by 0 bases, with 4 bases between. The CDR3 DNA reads TGTGCCAGCAGCTCGAGCTCCTACGAGCAGTACTTC. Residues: CASSSSSYEQYF.

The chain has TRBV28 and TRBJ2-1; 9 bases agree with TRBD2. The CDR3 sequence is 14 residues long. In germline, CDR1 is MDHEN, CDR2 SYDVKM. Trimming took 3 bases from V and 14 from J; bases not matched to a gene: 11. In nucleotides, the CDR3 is TGTGCCAGCAGTTTCAGAAGGAGCGGGGGGCCCGAGTTCTTC. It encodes CASSFRRSGGPEFF. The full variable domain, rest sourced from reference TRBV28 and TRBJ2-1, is DVKVTQSSRYLVKRTGEKVFLECVQDMDHENMFWYRQDPGLGLRLIYFSYDVKMKEKGDIPEGYSVSREKKERFSLILESASTNQTSMYLCASSFRRSGGPEFFGPGTRLTVL.

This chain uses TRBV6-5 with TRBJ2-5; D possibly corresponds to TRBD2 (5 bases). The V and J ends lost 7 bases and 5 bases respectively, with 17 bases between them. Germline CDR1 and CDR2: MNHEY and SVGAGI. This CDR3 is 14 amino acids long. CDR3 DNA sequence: TGTGCCAGCACTGAGGGCCTGCTGGGGGAGACCCAGTACTTC. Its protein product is CASTEGLLGETQYF.

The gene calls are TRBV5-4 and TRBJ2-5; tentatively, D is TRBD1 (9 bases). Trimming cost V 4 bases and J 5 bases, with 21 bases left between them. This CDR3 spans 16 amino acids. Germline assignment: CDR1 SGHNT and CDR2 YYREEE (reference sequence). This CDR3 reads CASSPRGGQGAETQYF. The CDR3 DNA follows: TGTGCCAGCAGCCCCCGGGGGGGACAGGGAGCGGAGACCCAGTACTTC.

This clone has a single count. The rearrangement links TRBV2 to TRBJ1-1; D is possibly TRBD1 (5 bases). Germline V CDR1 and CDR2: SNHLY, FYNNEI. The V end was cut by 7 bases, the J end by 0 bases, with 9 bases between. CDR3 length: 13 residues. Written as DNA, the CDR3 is TGTGCCAGCACCGGACAAATGAACACTGAAGCTTTCTTT. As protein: CASTGQMNTEAFF.